This entry features one TCR beta chain sequence. What antigen it recognizes has not been identified. Base qualities are not provided; no much larger clone lies one nucleotide away. This record comes from a study of T cell responses to AZD1222 COVID-19 vaccine (dated by TCRdb to the early 2020s). In the study overall: Because spike-specific TCR depth and breadth did not differ between the two schedules, AZD1222 recipients who got a second dose at roughly 4 weeks were pooled with those who got a second dose at roughly 12 weeks. A total of approximately 240 trial participants underwent TCR sequencing, of whom some 210 received two doses of AZD1222 and about 25 received two doses of the MenACWY control vaccine. Trial participants were enrolled by age into 18-55, 56-69 and 70-plus year subgroups, with about 150, 28 and 57 TCR-sequenced participants respectively.

This specimen's time point label, per the study, means: baseline before first vaccination. The vaccinee samples were drawn from two UK trials, COV001 and COV002, one of which was a single-blind randomized controlled phase 2/3 trial testing AZD1222 (ChAdOx1 nCoV-19) in healthy adults. Trial participant PBMC samples were collected at day 0 and day 28 after the second dose for TCRbeta chain sequencing. Results the study describes overall, beyond this receptor: The whole spike protein was spanned by vaccine-associated CD4 TCRs, and dominant responses were seen in regions 160-218 and 743-854. A significant rise in spike-specific TCR breadth and depth was observed after two AZD1222 doses relative to day 0 and relative to MenACWY recipients. The 56-69-year group was small, and its depth increase did not reach significance, likely because of low power. Because no samples from the day 14 peak response were available, repertoires could be characterized only after the peak T cell response. Nearly half of unique spike-specific TCRs reportedly recognized epitopes outside regions mutated in the B.1.351 and B.1.1.7 variants. Conclusions about previously exposed vaccinees are limited because only six or seven AZD1222 recipients were SARS-CoV-2 seropositive at baseline. Participants were mostly white British and included more females than males, and it was suggested by the authors that clonal diversity may have been underestimated.

The CDR3 regions of human TCRbeta chains were subjected to immunosequencing. In the paper's pipeline: Repertoire TCRs were matched against a reference library of SARS-CoV-2-specific TCRs generated with the MIRA antigen-specificity platform. Breadth meant the fraction of unique TCRs that were SARS-CoV-2-associated, whereas depth meant the fraction of total T cells that were SARS-CoV-2-associated. Each spike-specific TCR was assigned to its reactive spike region and to a CD4 or CD8 class using the MIRA data. Log10-transformed breadth and depth values were compared by one-way ANOVA with Sidak's multiple comparisons tests. TCRdb's version of the immuneACCESS table is confined to in-frame rearrangements and falls short of the full clone set. An unresolved V gene accounts for under half of the shortfall where checked; the remainder is of unknown origin. D and trimming come from the DNA, and the V and J calls and clone size come from that table. For this sample the table gives 100,000 or so clones, of which about nine tenths were detected only once. The top ten clonotypes cover 1% to 1.5% of the sample.

V was cut back by 6 bases and J by 14 bases, leaving a gap of 20 bases between them. The CDR3 sequence holds 13 residues, the cysteine and phenylalanine included. Solely the CDR3 DNA is kept, with 39 bases framed from the first base. Taken from the germline V gene, the CDR1 and CDR2 loops are SNHLY and FYNNEI. The source was peripheral blood, collected on day 0 of AZD1222 vaccination. The chain links TRBV2 with TRBJ2-1; the D region possibly corresponds to TRBD2 (5 bases align). The TCR was taken from an adult in good health. The CDR3 protein sequence reads: CASSVGVGRGKFF. The sequenced DNA: TGTGCCAGCAGCGTTGGTGTGGGCCGGGGTAAGTTCTTC.